This T cell receptor beta chain was recovered during a study of blood T cell repertoires in COVID-19 (dated by TCRdb to about 2020). Regarding the complete study: Collaborator samples came from the United States, Italy and Spain and covered acute and convalescent phases of COVID-19. The dataset comprised deeply sampled blood TCRbeta repertoires from subjects exposed to, actively infected with, or recovered from COVID-19. Samples came from the ongoing ImmuneRACE study (first 160 participants) plus 1,254 subjects from 6 global collaborators. The material from the prospective study consisted of cDNA or gDNA derived from T cells, B-cell-depleted T cells, or PBMCs. Sample metadata almost always included a de-identified subject ID, COVID-19 status, age in years and sex. Where available, HLA class I and class II types were taken from metadata supplied by the sample provider and were not determined by assay-based typing. The repertoires were released in a freely available public database meant as a resource for research on the immune response to SARS-CoV-2. On the study overall, not on this receptor specifically: The amount of clinical and demographic metadata varied by source and participant and was provided uncurated.

Collaborating institutions collected whole blood in K2EDTA tubes following their own protocols. For TCRbeta analysis, collaborators shipped samples in one of three forms: frozen whole blood, isolated PBMCs, or DNA extracted from either of those sample types. The germline V gene provides CDR1 SQVTM and CDR2 ANQGSEA. The junction shows trimming of 6 bases on V and 1 base on J, and the gene matches do not reach 11 bases of it. The CDR3 contains 15 residues, cysteine and phenylalanine counted. Left in the record is the CDR3 DNA by itself, 45 bases read in frame from the first base. Turning to this clone: Its antigen is still unknown. Within one base of it there is no much larger clone, and no base qualities were kept.

TCRbeta CDR3 regions were amplified from genomic DNA by means of the immunoSEQ Assay, a bias-controlled multiplex PCR. In the authors' own workflow: The number of nucleated cells in each sample was estimated from the amplification of reference gene primers within the assay. Sequence reads were collapsed and filtered to measure the absolute abundance of every unique TCRbeta CDR3 rearrangement. Productive Simpson clonality was computed per sample as the square root of Simpson's diversity index over productive rearrangements. TCRdb took over this immuneACCESS table, retaining in-frame rearrangements with V and J assigned. Such tables are incomplete; in checked studies, under half of the missing clones stem from an unresolved V gene, and the remainder is unexplained. That table furnishes V, J and clone size, whereas the DNA furnished D and trimming. The sample records some 83,000 clones, approximately 88% of which are singletons. In total, the top ten clones hold around 5% of the sample.

The clonotype was recovered from a woman older than 75 with active or convalescent COVID-19. Sequencing was done on a sample of peripheral blood. Recombination linked TRBV29-1 to TRBJ2-5; 7 nucleotides in the junction match TRBD1. The CDR3 corresponds to CSVARDRFPQETQYF. In nucleotide form, the sequence is TGCAGCGTGGCCCGGGACAGATTCCCCCAAGAGACCCAGTACTTC.